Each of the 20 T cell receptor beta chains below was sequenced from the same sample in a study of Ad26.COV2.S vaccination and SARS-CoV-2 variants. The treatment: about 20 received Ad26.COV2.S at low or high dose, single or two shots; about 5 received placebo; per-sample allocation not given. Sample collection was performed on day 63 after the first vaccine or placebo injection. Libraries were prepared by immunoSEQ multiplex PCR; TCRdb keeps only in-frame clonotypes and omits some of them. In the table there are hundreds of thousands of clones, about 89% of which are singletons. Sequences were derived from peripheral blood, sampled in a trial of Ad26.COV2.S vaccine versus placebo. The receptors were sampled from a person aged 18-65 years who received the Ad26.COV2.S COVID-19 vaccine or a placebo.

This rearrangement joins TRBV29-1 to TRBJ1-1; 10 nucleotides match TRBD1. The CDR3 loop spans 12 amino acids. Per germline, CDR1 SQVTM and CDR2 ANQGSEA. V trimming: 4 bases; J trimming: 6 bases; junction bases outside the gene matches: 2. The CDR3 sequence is CSVGDRGAEAFF. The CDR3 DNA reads TGCAGCGTTGGGGACAGGGGCGCTGAAGCTTTCTTT.

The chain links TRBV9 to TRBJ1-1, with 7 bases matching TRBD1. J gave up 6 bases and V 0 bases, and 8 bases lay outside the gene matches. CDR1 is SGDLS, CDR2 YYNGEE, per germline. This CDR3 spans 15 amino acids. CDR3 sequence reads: CASSVDIGGTAEAFF. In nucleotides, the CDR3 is TGTGCCAGCAGCGTAGATATAGGGGGCACCGCTGAAGCTTTCTTT.

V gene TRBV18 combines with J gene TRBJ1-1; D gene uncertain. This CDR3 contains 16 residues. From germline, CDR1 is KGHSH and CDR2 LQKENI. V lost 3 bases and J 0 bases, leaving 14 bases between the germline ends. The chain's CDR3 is CASSPPRGPMNTEAFF. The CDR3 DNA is TGTGCCAGCTCACCCCCGCGAGGGCCTATGAACACTGAAGCTTTCTTT.

The CDR3 reads CASSPQLAKNIQYF. Here the CDR3 DNA reads TGTGCCAGCAGCCCACAACTAGCCAAAAACATTCAGTACTTC. The rearrangement joins TRBV3-1 (or the pseudogene TRBV3-2) to TRBJ2-4, with D hard to call. The CDR3 covers 14 residues. Germline V gives CDR1 LGHDT, CDR2 YNNKEL (reference sequence). V lost 4 bases, J lost 0 bases, and 7 bases lay in between.

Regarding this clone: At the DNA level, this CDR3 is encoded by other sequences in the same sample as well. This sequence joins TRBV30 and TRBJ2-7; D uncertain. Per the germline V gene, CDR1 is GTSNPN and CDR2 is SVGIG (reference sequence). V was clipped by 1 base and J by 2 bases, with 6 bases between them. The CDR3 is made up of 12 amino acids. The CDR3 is CAWSAGPYEQYF. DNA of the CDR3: TGTGCCTGGAGTGCCGGGCCCTACGAGCAGTACTTC. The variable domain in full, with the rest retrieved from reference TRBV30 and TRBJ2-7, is SQTIHQWPATLVQPVGSPLSLECTVEGTSNPNLYWYRQAAGRGLQLLFYSVGIGQISSEVPQNLSASRPQDRQFILSSKKLLLSDSGFYLCAWSAGPYEQYFGPGTRLTVT.

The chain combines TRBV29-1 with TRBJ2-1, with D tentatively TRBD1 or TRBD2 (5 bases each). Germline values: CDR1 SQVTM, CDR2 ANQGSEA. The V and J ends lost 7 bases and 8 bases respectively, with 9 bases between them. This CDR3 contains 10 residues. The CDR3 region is CSGGSDEQFF. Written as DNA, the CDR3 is TGCAGCGGGGGGTCTGATGAGCAGTTCTTC.

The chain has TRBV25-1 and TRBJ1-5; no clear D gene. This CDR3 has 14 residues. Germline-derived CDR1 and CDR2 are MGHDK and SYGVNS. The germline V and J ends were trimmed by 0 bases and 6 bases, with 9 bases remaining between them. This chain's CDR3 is CASSEYSVGQPQHF. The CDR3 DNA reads TGTGCCAGCAGTGAATATTCGGTGGGTCAGCCCCAGCATTTT.

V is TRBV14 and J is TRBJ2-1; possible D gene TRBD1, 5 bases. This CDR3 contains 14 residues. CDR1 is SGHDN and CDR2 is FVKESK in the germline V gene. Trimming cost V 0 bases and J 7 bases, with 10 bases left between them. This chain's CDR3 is CASSQETDGNEQFF. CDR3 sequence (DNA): TGTGCCAGCAGCCAAGAGACAGATGGAAATGAGCAGTTCTTC. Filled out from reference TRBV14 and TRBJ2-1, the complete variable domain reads EAGVTQFPSHSVIEKGQTVTLRCDPISGHDNLYWYRRVMGKEIKFLLHFVKESKQDESGMPNNRFLAERTGGTYSTLKVQPAELEDSGVYFCASSQETDGNEQFFGPGTRLTVL.

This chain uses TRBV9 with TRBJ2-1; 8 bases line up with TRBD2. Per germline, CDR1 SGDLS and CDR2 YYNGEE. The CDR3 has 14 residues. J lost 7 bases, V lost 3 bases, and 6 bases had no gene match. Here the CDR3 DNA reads TGTGCCAGCAGCGCGGACACGGGGGGGAATGAGCAGTTCTTC. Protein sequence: CASSADTGGNEQFF.

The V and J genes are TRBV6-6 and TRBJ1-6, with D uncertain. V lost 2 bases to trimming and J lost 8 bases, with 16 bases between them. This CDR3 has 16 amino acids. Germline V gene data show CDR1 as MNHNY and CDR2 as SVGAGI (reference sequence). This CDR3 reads CASSYRAILADSPLHF. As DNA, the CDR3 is TGTGCCAGCAGTTACCGTGCTATCTTAGCTGATTCACCCCTCCACTTT.

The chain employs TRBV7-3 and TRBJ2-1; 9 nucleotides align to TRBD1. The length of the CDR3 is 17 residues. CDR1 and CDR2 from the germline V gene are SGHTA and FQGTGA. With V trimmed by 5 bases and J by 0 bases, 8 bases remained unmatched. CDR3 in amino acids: CASSTVLQGASYNEQFF. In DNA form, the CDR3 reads TGTGCCAGCAGCACTGTACTACAGGGGGCCTCCTACAATGAGCAGTTCTTC.

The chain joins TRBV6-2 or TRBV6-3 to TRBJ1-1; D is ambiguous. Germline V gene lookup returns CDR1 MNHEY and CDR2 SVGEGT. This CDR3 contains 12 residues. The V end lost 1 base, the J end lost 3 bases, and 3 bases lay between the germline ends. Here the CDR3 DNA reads TGTGCCAGCAGTTACTTTGACACTGAAGCTTTCTTT. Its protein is CASSYFDTEAFF.

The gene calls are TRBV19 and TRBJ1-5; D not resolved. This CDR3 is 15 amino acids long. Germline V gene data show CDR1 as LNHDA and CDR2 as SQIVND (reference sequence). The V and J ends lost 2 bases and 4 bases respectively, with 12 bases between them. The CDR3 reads CASSILADLNQPQHF. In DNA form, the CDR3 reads TGTGCCAGTAGTATACTGGCAGACCTTAATCAGCCCCAGCATTTT.

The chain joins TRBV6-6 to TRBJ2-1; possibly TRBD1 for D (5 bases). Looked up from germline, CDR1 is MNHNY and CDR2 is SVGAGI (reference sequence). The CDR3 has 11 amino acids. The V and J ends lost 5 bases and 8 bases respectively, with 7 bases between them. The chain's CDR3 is CASSIGDEQFF. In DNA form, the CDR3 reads TGTGCCAGCAGTATAGGGGATGAGCAGTTCTTC.

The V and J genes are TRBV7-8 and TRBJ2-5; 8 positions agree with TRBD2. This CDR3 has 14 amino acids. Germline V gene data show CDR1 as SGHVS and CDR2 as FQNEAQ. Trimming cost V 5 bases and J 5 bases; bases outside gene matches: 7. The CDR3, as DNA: TGTGCCAGCAGCCTATCGGGGGGGGACGAGACCCAGTACTTC. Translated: CASSLSGGDETQYF. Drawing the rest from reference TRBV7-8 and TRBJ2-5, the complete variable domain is GAGVSQSPRYKVAKRGQDVALRCDPISGHVSLFWYQQALGQGPEFLTYFQNEAQLDKSGLPSDRFFAERPEGSVSTLKIQRTQQEDSAVYLCASSLSGGDETQYFGPGTRLLVL.

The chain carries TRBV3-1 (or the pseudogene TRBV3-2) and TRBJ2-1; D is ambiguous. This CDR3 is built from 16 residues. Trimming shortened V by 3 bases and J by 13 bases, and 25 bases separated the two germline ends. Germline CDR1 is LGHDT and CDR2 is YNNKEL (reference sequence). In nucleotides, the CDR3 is TGTGCCAGCAGCCAGACGGGTAAGACGAGGCCAGGTCAACAGTTCTTC. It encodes CASSQTGKTRPGQQFF.

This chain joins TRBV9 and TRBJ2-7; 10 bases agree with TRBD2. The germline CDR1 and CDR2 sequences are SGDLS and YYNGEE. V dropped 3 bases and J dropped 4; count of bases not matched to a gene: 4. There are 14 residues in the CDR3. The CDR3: CASSASSGGYEQYF. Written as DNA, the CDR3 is TGTGCCAGCAGCGCCTCTAGCGGGGGTTACGAGCAGTACTTC.

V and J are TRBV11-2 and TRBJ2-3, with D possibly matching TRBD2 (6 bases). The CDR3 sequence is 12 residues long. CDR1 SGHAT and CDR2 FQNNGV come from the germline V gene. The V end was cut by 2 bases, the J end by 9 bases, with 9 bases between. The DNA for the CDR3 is TGTGCCAGCAGCTTAACTAGCACAACGCAGTATTTT. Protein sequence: CASSLTSTTQYF.

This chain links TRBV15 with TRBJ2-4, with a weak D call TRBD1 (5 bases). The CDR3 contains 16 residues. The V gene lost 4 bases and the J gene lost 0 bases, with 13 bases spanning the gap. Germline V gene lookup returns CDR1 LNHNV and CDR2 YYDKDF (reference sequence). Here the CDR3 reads CATSTGTGVAKNIQYF. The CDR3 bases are TGTGCCACCAGCACCGGTACAGGAGTAGCCAAAAACATTCAGTACTTC.

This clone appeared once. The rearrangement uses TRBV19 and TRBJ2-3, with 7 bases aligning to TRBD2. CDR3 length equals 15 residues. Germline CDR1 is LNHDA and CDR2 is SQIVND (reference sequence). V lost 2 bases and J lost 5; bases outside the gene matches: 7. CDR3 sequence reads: CASSISAGALDTQYF. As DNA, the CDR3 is TGTGCCAGTAGTATATCTGCGGGAGCCTTAGATACGCAGTATTTT.